This passage covers 25 T cell receptor beta chains from one sample sequenced in a study of blood T cell repertoires in COVID-19. Here immunoSEQ multiplex PCR was the method, and the copy in TCRdb shows in-frame clones only, minus some. The sample yields more than 250,000 clones, about 83% seen once. Material for sequencing was peripheral blood. Source of these receptors: a woman between 50 and 59 years old with acute or convalescent COVID-19.

The J gene is TRBJ1-6, the V gene TRBV7-8; D gene uncertain. CDR3 length: 14 amino acids. CDR1 is SGHVS, CDR2 FQNEAQ, per germline. V gave up 1 base and J gave up 5 bases, with 6 bases separating them. The CDR3 DNA is TGTGCCAGCAGCTTAGGGCAGAATAATTCACCCCTCCACTTT. Protein product: CASSLGQNNSPLHF.

V gene TRBV7-9 combines with J gene TRBJ2-2; possibly TRBD1 for D (6 bases). V was clipped by 5 bases and J by 5 bases, with 18 bases between them. The CDR3 is made up of 16 amino acids. Germline CDR1 reads SEHNR; CDR2 reads FQNEAQ (reference sequence). Written as DNA, the CDR3 is TGTGCCAGCAGCCCACCAGGGGATTTTGTGACCGGGGAGCTGTTTTTT. Translating gives CASSPPGDFVTGELFF.

This chain connects TRBV2 to TRBJ2-3; D perhaps matches TRBD2 (6 bases). CDR1 SNHLY and CDR2 FYNNEI come from the germline V gene. This CDR3 region has 15 residues. Trimming shortened V by 4 bases and J by 0 bases, and 11 bases separated the two germline ends. CDR3 nucleotides: TGTGCCAGCAGTGGATTAGCGGCTAGCACAGATACGCAGTATTTT. Protein sequence: CASSGLAASTDTQYF.

CDR3 region: CASSMSWSSGGNEQFF. The DNA for the CDR3 is TGTGCCAGTAGTATGAGTTGGTCTAGCGGGGGCAATGAGCAGTTCTTC. The chain carries TRBV19 and TRBJ2-1; 10 bases fit TRBD2. Trimming took 3 bases from V and 6 from J; bases not matched to a gene: 8. The V gene's germline CDR1 is LNHDA and CDR2 SQIVND (reference sequence). The CDR3 length is 16 residues.

A word on this clone: Other DNA sequences in the sample encode the same CDR3. The chain joins TRBV5-1 to TRBJ2-5, with 7 bases identical to TRBD2. Germline V gene data show CDR1 as SGHRS and CDR2 as YFSETQ. The CDR3 is 14 amino acids. V shed 2 bases, J shed 5 bases, and the junction held 6 bases outside the gene matches. The CDR3 nucleotides are TGCGCCAGCAGCTTAGGGGCGGGGGAGGAGACCCAGTACTTC. It specifies CASSLGAGEETQYF.

This clone has only one observation. The genes are TRBV5-1 and TRBJ2-3; D gene uncertain. Germline CDR1 reads SGHRS; CDR2 reads YFSETQ. This CDR3 is built from 16 residues. V was trimmed by 2 bases and J by 4 bases, leaving 17 bases between them. CDR3 amino acids: CASSFLLSSVPDTQYF. Written as DNA, the CDR3 is TGCGCCAGCAGCTTCTTGTTGTCGTCGGTCCCAGATACGCAGTATTTT. The full variable domain, its missing parts supplied by reference TRBV5-1 and TRBJ2-3, is KAGVTQTPRYLIKTRGQQVTLSCSPISGHRSVSWYQQTPGQGLQFLFEYFSETQRNKGNFPGRFSGRQFSNSRSEMNVSTLELGDSALYLCASSFLLSSVPDTQYFGPGTRLTVL.

The chain employs TRBV7-2 and TRBJ1-5; D is perhaps TRBD1 (5 bases). CDR1 and CDR2 from the germline V gene are SGHTA and FQGNSA. V was shortened by 4 bases and J by 5 bases, with 18 bases between the two germline ends. There are 16 residues in the CDR3. This CDR3 is CASSSPGGGGYQPQHF. CDR3 bases: TGTGCCAGCAGCTCCCCGGGGGGAGGCGGGTATCAGCCCCAGCATTTT.

This chain connects TRBV5-1 to TRBJ2-2; D unresolved. Germline assignment: CDR1 SGHRS and CDR2 YFSETQ. Trimming took off 5 bases at V and 5 bases at J, with 10 bases between the two ends. The CDR3 is 13 amino acids. The CDR3 bases are TGCGCCAGCAGTATGGCGAGGACCGGGGAGCTGTTTTTT. It yields the protein CASSMARTGELFF.

The chain recombines TRBV10-3 with TRBJ2-1, with D unresolved. V lost 4 bases to trimming and J lost 10 bases, with 14 bases between them. The CDR3 has 13 amino acids. Germline CDR1 is ENHRY and CDR2 is SYGVKD. CDR3 nucleotide sequence: TGTGCCATCAGTGCGTCGCTATCTCCCGAGCAGTTCTTC. Translated: CAISASLSPEQFF.

V is TRBV21-1 and J is TRBJ2-3; no check of the table's D call, TRBD2, against the DNA was made. TRBV21-1 is annotated as a pseudogene. The CDR3 spans 16 residues. The CDR3, as DNA: TGTGCCAGCAGCAAAGATCCTGGTATAGGGACTGATACGCAGTATTTT. Translated, it gives CASSKDPGIGTDTQYF.

This chain connects TRBV6-5 to TRBJ2-7, with TRBD2 as a possible D gene (6 bases). V was shortened by 6 bases and J by 0 bases, with 9 bases between the two germline ends. The CDR3 totals 13 residues. CDR1 and CDR2 from the germline V gene are MNHEY and SVGAGI. The CDR3 DNA reads TGTGCCAGCAGGTTGACTAGCTCCTACGAGCAGTACTTC. Protein: CASRLTSSYEQYF.

The genes are TRBV6-5 and TRBJ2-2; no clear D gene. V lost 5 bases and J lost 2, with 9 bases in between. The CDR3 spans 14 residues. Germline values: CDR1 MNHEY, CDR2 SVGAGI. Written as DNA, the CDR3 is TGTGCCAGCAGTCCCCCATCAAACACCGGGGAGCTGTTTTTT. This codes for CASSPPSNTGELFF.

The gene calls are TRBV2 and TRBJ2-5; 7 positions agree with TRBD2. CDR3 length: 14 residues. The J segment lost 1 base and the V segment lost 10 bases, leaving 9 bases of the junction unmatched. Germline V gives CDR1 SNHLY, CDR2 FYNNEI. The CDR3 DNA follows: TGTGCCACCGAAAGGGCTAGCGGCCAAGAGACCCAGTACTTC. Its protein is CATERASGQETQYF.

CDR3 bases: TGTGCCAGCTCACCAGGGACAGGGAATGAGCAGTACGTC. Amino acid sequence: CASSPGTGNEQYV. This chain uses TRBV18 with TRBJ2-7, with TRBD1 matching over 9 bases. Germline values: CDR1 KGHSH, CDR2 LQKENI. The CDR3 spans 13 residues. The J segment lost 7 bases and the V segment lost 2 bases, leaving 3 bases of the junction unmatched.

The chain employs TRBV12-5 and TRBJ2-5, with 12 bases lining up with TRBD2. Germline trimming cut 5 bases from V and 1 base from J; bases unmatched to any gene: 5. CDR3 length: 16 residues. In germline, CDR1 is LGHNT, CDR2 FRNRAP. The CDR3 DNA reads as TGTGCTAGTGGTCGCCGACTAGCGGGAGTCCAAGAGACCCAGTACTTC. Protein: CASGRRLAGVQETQYF.

The chain uses TRBV9 and TRBJ1-1; D gene uncertain. V shed 4 bases and J shed 8 bases, with 21 bases lying between them. The CDR3 is 15 amino acids. Germline V gene sequence: CDR1 SGDLS, CDR2 YYNGEE. The CDR3 spells CASSLGSGSRAEAFF. CDR3 DNA: TGTGCCAGCAGCTTAGGGTCCGGCTCGAGGGCGGAAGCTTTCTTT.

J is TRBJ1-2 and V is TRBV5-1; TRBD1 might be the D (6 bases). CDR1 is SGHRS, CDR2 YFSETQ, per germline. V was shortened by 6 bases and J by 8 bases, with 17 bases between the two germline ends. The CDR3 sequence is 13 residues long. The CDR3: CASTTGHSVGYTF. DNA for the CDR3: TGCGCCAGCACCACGGGACACTCCGTAGGCTACACCTTC.

This chain joins TRBV15 and TRBJ1-1; TRBD1 matches at 8 bases. Per germline, CDR1 LNHNV and CDR2 YYDKDF (reference sequence). Germline trimming cut 2 bases from V and 3 bases from J; bases unmatched to any gene: 5. This CDR3 has 15 residues. Here the CDR3 reads CATSRPQTGDTEAFF. The CDR3 bases are TGTGCCACCAGCAGACCCCAGACAGGGGACACTGAAGCTTTCTTT.

The genes are TRBV6-5 and TRBJ1-1; D is possibly TRBD1 (6 bases). V lost 6 bases to trimming and J lost 4 bases, with 15 bases between them. Germline CDR1 reads MNHEY; CDR2 reads SVGAGI. The CDR3 sequence is 14 residues long. CDR3 in DNA: TGTGCCAGCAGGGGGGCCAGGGGCAGCACTGAAGCTTTCTTT. Amino acid sequence: CASRGARGSTEAFF.

This chain connects TRBV18 to TRBJ1-1; possibly TRBD1 for D (5 bases). CDR3 length equals 15 residues. The germline V and J ends were trimmed by 2 bases and 5 bases, with 15 bases remaining between them. Looked up from germline, CDR1 is KGHSH and CDR2 is LQKENI. The CDR3 protein is CASSPTRALGTEAFF. The CDR3 DNA sequence: TGTGCCAGCTCACCAACCAGGGCCTTGGGGACTGAAGCTTTCTTT. Based on the CDR3 plus reference TRBV18 and TRBJ1-1, the full variable domain is NAGVMQNPRHLVRRRGQEARLRCSPMKGHSHVYWYRQLPEEGLKFMVYLQKENIIDESGMPKERFSAEFPKEGPSILRIQQVVRGDSAAYFCASSPTRALGTEAFFGQGTRLTVV.

V usage is TRBV5-1 and J usage is TRBJ1-1; D perhaps matches TRBD1 (5 bases). With 1 base removed from V and 12 bases from J, the gap between germline ends came to 16 bases. The CDR3 loop spans 13 amino acids. The germline V gene encodes CDR1 SGHRS and CDR2 YFSETQ. The CDR3 here is CASSLTTPGVSFF. CDR3 DNA: TGCGCCAGCAGCTTGACCACCCCGGGGGTGTCTTTCTTT.

The CDR3 DNA sequence: TGTGCCACCAGCGACCAAGGGGCACGTCAAACGGAGACCCAGTACTTC. It translates to CATSDQGARQTETQYF. The chain joins TRBV24-1 to TRBJ2-5, with a weak D call TRBD1 (5 bases). Germline V gene data show CDR1 as KGHDR and CDR2 as SFDVKD. The CDR3 has 16 residues. The germline V and J ends were trimmed by 7 bases and 5 bases, with 22 bases remaining between them.

CDR3 protein: CASSARTAAGNTIYF. The CDR3 nucleotides read TGTGCCAGCAGCGCAAGGACTGCAGCTGGAAACACCATATATTTT. The rearrangement links TRBV9 to TRBJ1-3; D is unresolved. Germline CDR1 SGDLS, CDR2 YYNGEE. This CDR3 spans 15 amino acids. Trimming took off 3 bases at V and 2 bases at J, with 12 bases between the two ends.

In regard to this clone: The sample contains more than one DNA sequence encoding this CDR3. The rearrangement uses TRBV9 and TRBJ2-1; no reliable D call. V was pared by 0 bases and J by 10 bases, with 8 bases between. CDR1 SGDLS and CDR2 YYNGEE come from the germline V gene. The CDR3 is made up of 12 amino acids. CDR3 sequence reads: CASSVDLDEQFF. In nucleotides, the CDR3 is TGTGCCAGCAGCGTAGATCTAGACGAGCAGTTCTTC.

The gene calls are TRBV11-2 and TRBJ2-2; TRBD1 aligns across 7 bases. With V trimmed by 5 bases and J by 6 bases, 6 bases remained unmatched. This CDR3 region has 14 residues. Germline V gene lookup returns CDR1 SGHAT and CDR2 FQNNGV. DNA of the CDR3: TGTGCCAGCAGCCCGATACAGGGGCCCGGGGAGCTGTTTTTT. Protein sequence: CASSPIQGPGELFF.